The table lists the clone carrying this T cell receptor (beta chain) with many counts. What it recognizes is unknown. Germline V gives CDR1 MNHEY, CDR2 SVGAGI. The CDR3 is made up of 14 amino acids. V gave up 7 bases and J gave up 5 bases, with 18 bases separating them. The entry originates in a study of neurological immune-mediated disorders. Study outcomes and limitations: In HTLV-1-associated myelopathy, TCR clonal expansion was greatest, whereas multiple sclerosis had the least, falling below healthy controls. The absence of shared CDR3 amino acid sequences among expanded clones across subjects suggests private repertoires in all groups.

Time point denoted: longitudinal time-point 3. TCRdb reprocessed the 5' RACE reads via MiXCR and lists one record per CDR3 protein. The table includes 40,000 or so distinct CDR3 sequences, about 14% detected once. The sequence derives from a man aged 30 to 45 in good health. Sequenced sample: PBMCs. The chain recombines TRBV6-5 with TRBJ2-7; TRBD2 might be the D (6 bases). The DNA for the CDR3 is TGTGCCAGCACTCGAAGGCGGGGAATCCACGAGCAGTACTTC. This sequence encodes CASTRRRGIHEQYF.